This entry lists 14 T cell receptor beta chains sequenced from one sample in a study of blood T cell repertoires in COVID-19. The repertoire was sequenced with immunoSEQ multiplex PCR; TCRdb's copy has only in-frame clones and lacks some. The sample has approximately 90,000 clones; 70% to 80% are singletons. Sequences were obtained from peripheral blood. The receptor set was obtained from a human donor in a cohort sampled during active COVID-19.

The J gene is TRBJ1-1, the V gene TRBV5-1; the match to TRBD1 covers 8 bases. This CDR3 is built from 14 residues. The J segment lost 4 bases and the V segment lost 4 bases, leaving 6 bases of the junction unmatched. Germline lookup yields CDR1 SGHRS and CDR2 YFSETQ. CDR3 in amino acids: CASSGQGLSTEAFF. The CDR3 nucleotides read TGCGCCAGCAGCGGACAGGGTCTATCCACTGAAGCTTTCTTT.

The chain uses TRBV18 and TRBJ2-7, with 10 bases matching TRBD1. The germline CDR1 and CDR2 sequences are KGHSH and LQKENI. There are 15 residues in the CDR3. With 2 bases clipped from V and 2 bases from J, the junction kept 3 bases outside the gene matches. This CDR3 reads CASSPGTGEPYEQYF. DNA for the CDR3: TGTGCCAGCTCACCAGGGACAGGGGAACCCTACGAGCAGTACTTC.

The chain employs TRBV2 and TRBJ2-2, with D possibly being TRBD1 (6 bases). V was cut by 4 bases and J by 6 bases, with 12 bases left in between. CDR1 SNHLY and CDR2 FYNNEI come from the germline V gene. CDR3 length: 14 residues. Here the CDR3 DNA reads TGTGCCAGCAGTGCACAGGGTAATTCCGGGGAGCTGTTTTTT. This sequence encodes CASSAQGNSGELFF. The full variable domain, completed using reference TRBV2 and TRBJ2-2, is EPEVTQTPSHQVTQMGQEVILRCVPISNHLYFYWYRQILGQKVEFLVSFYNNEISEKSEIFDDQFSVERPDGSNFTLKIRSTKLEDSAMYFCASSAQGNSGELFFGEGSRLTVL.

This clone is a singleton in its sample. This rearrangement joins TRBV4-3 to TRBJ2-7; TRBD2 might be the D (5 bases). Germline CDR1 is LGHNA and CDR2 is YSLEER. The CDR3 has 12 amino acids. V lost 1 base to trimming and J lost 10 bases, with 11 bases between them. In DNA, the CDR3 is TGCGCCAGCAGCCAAGGTAGGACTGACCAGTACTTC. Amino acid sequence: CASSQGRTDQYF.

The rearrangement joins TRBV5-6 to TRBJ2-1; tentative D call: TRBD2 (6 bases). Trimming removed 4 bases from V and 5 bases from J, with 16 bases in between. Germline V gene sequence: CDR1 SGHDT, CDR2 YYEEEE. This CDR3 contains 15 residues. The CDR3 region is CASSPSWEENNEQFF. The DNA of the CDR3 is TGTGCCAGCAGCCCGAGCTGGGAGGAGAACAATGAGCAGTTCTTC.

J is TRBJ1-1 and V is TRBV5-8; D is perhaps TRBD1 (6 bases). The CDR3 contains 13 residues. Germline CDR1 SGHTS, CDR2 YDEGEE. V was pared by 4 bases and J by 4 bases, with 11 bases between. The CDR3 protein is CASSRRGGTEAFF. CDR3 sequence (DNA): TGTGCCAGCAGCCGAAGAGGGGGCACTGAAGCTTTCTTT.

This clone has only one observation. V is TRBV11-2 and J is TRBJ1-2; TRBD1 matches 10 bases. This CDR3 region has 17 residues. V was pared by 0 bases and J by 1 base, with 5 bases of the junction left unmatched. Per the germline V gene, CDR1 is SGHAT and CDR2 is FQNNGV. The CDR3 nucleotides are TGTGCCAGCAGCTTAGATCTTAGGACAGGGGGTAACTATGGCTACACCTTC. This encodes CASSLDLRTGGNYGYTF.

The rearrangement uses TRBV2 and TRBJ2-3; the match to TRBD2 covers 12 bases. The CDR3 runs to 17 residues. The V and J ends lost 3 bases and 3 bases, in that order; junction bases with no gene match: 7. Germline V gives CDR1 SNHLY, CDR2 FYNNEI. CDR3 coding DNA: TGTGCCAGCAGTGACCCCTTGACTAGCGGGAGTACAGATACGCAGTATTTT. It yields the protein CASSDPLTSGSTDTQYF.

The chain carries TRBV11-2 and TRBJ1-6; tentative D call: TRBD1 (5 bases). The germline V gene encodes CDR1 SGHAT and CDR2 FQNNGV. V was clipped by 5 bases and J by 9 bases, with 17 bases between them. This CDR3 contains 15 residues. CDR3 sequence reads: CASSLTGSAGSPLHF. The CDR3 DNA follows: TGTGCCAGCAGCCTAACAGGATCTGCCGGTTCACCCCTCCACTTT.

The DNA of the CDR3 is TGTGCCAGCAGCAAAATGGCGGGAGTAGGGACAGATACGCAGTATTTT. It translates to CASSKMAGVGTDTQYF. The rearrangement links TRBV27 to TRBJ2-3; the match to TRBD2 covers 7 bases. J lost 3 bases, V lost 6 bases, and 12 bases had no gene match. This CDR3 spans 16 amino acids. Germline loops: CDR1 MNHEY, CDR2 SMNVEV (reference sequence).

The chain employs TRBV6-2 or TRBV6-3 and TRBJ1-1, with 8 bases that match TRBD1. CDR1 and CDR2 (germline): MNHEY, SVGEGT. Trimming took 6 bases from V and 2 from J; bases not matched to a gene: 8. The CDR3 extends over 15 amino acids. Here the CDR3 DNA reads TGTGCCAGCAGCCCCCTGGGACAGGCTAACACTGAAGCTTTCTTT. Translating gives CASSPLGQANTEAFF.

This sequence joins TRBV3-1 (or the pseudogene TRBV3-2) and TRBJ2-3; D remains unclear. From germline, CDR1 is LGHDT and CDR2 YNNKEL (reference sequence). Trimming removed 0 bases at V and 4 bases at J, with 11 bases between. The CDR3 has 15 residues. The CDR3 loop is CASSQDLVTADTQYF. The CDR3 DNA sequence: TGTGCCAGCAGCCAAGATCTCGTCACGGCAGATACGCAGTATTTT.

The genes are TRBV4-2 and TRBJ2-3; the match to TRBD2 covers 12 bases. Germline V gene sequence: CDR1 LGHNA, CDR2 YNFKEQ. The CDR3 covers 14 residues. Trimming took 8 bases from V and 3 from J; bases not matched to a gene: 3. The CDR3 DNA sequence: TGTGCCAGCGGAGGACTAGCGGGAACAGATACGCAGTATTTT. Its protein is CASGGLAGTDTQYF.

This clone turned up a few times. One end of the junction does not line up with germline, which may come from a read error. The chain combines TRBV5-1 with TRBJ2-5, with 10 bases that match TRBD2. The CDR3 length is 16 residues. The germline V gene has CDR1 SGHRS and CDR2 YFSETQ. CDR3 sequence reads: CASNLVVAGGGETQYF. The CDR3 DNA reads TGCGCCAGCAACTTGGTGGTAGCGGGAGGCGGGGAGACCCAGTACTTC.